This is a list of T cell receptor beta chains from one sample in a study of T cell clones after liver transplantation. The assay was immunoSEQ multiplex PCR, and TCRdb's table has in-frame clones only and misses some. The data contain fewer than 110,000 clones, roughly 80% of them singletons. Sample: CD4+ T cells from blood, taken approximately 50 months after liver transplant. The receptors were gathered from a human patient who received a liver transplant. Some of the T cells might come from the graft donor. Both conserved end residues are part of each CDR3. The D gene is left open where the match is weak. Clone size, where shown, is once, few, many, or a class for clones that have expanded.

j_call v_call clone_size d_call cdr3_aa
TRBJ2-7 TRBV11-2 NA TRBD1 CASSLGGQRHSEQYF
TRBJ2-3 TRBV5-1 NA NA CASSSSSYPGSTDTQYF
TRBJ2-2 TRBV6-1 NA NA CASSEAGGELFF
TRBJ2-1 TRBV7-2 NA NA CASSYSWSSYNEQFF
TRBJ1-6 TRBV27 NA NA CASSLSGFDSPLHF
TRBJ2-2 TRBV28 once NA CASIGGTNTGELFF
TRBJ1-5 TRBV4-1 NA NA CASSQDPGNSNQPQHF
TRBJ2-3 TRBV7-2 NA NA CASSLVITDTQYF
TRBJ1-6 TRBV5-5 NA NA CASSLGDGNSPLHF
TRBJ1-1 TRBV12-5 NA NA CASGQQGTAFF
TRBJ1-6 TRBV18 once TRBD1 CASSPWGQVDSPLHF
TRBJ1-2 TRBV7-9 NA NA CASSLAPGAYGYTF
TRBJ1-3 TRBV28 NA NA CASNFRGNTIYF
TRBJ2-1 TRBV2 NA NA CASRSGLKPRDEQFF
TRBJ2-7 TRBV18 NA NA CASSPLPVTYEQYF
TRBJ1-1 TRBV19 NA TRBD1 CASKVGSGRGYGTGDEAFF
TRBJ1-6 TRBV5-1 NA NA CASSPREGYSPLHF
TRBJ1-5 TRBV15 NA NA CATSPRRGNQPQHF
TRBJ2-2 TRBV11-3 NA TRBD2 CASSYLGGSDGELFF
TRBJ1-2 TRBV6-5 NA NA CASRSTANYGYTF
TRBJ2-7 TRBV6-1 NA TRBD2 CASSELAGGTYEQYF
TRBJ1-5 TRBV7-2 NA NA CASRAGIHSNQPQHF
TRBJ1-1 TRBV29-1 NA NA CSSTDPGAGEAFF
TRBJ1-1 TRBV9 NA NA CASSPPGALTEAFF
TRBJ2-3 TRBV18 NA TRBD2 CASSPGGVSTDTQYF
TRBJ2-3 TRBV9 NA TRBD2 CASSVVSSGGADTQYF
TRBJ1-1 TRBV7-3 NA TRBD1 CASSAGQGEAFF
TRBJ1-3 TRBV7-2 once NA CASSLAISGNTIYF
TRBJ2-7 TRBV15 few NA CATSSGSFTYEQYF
TRBJ1-5 TRBV6-5 NA TRBD1 CASRAGQGNQPQHF
TRBJ1-2 TRBV7-9 NA TRBD1 CASSPPGQRFGYTF
TRBJ2-1 TRBV11-3 few TRBD1 CASSLGKGAQQYNEQFF
TRBJ2-2 TRBV11-2 NA TRBD2 CASSLGTSGSNTGELFF
TRBJ2-7 TRBV27 few NA CASSLSSSIGAYEQYF
TRBJ2-7 TRBV7-2 NA TRBD2 CASSLAQSGRTERSYEQYF
TRBJ2-1 TRBV28 NA NA CASSLTTNEQFF
TRBJ2-2 TRBV7-2 NA NA CASSYRPGTSNGELFF
TRBJ2-5 TRBV5-6 NA TRBD1 CASFSRGQETQYF
TRBJ1-5 TRBV28 few NA CASTGPGGADQPQHF
TRBJ1-6 TRBV9 NA NA CASSLGGDSPLHF
TRBJ1-4 TRBV9 NA NA CASSERGAGNEKLFF
TRBJ2-3 TRBV10-1 NA NA CASSEQWGPLRIDTQYF
TRBJ2-7 TRBV28 NA TRBD1 CACGDSPYEQYF
TRBJ2-2 TRBV4-1 NA NA CASSQGVRGSGELFF
TRBJ2-3 TRBV5-6 NA NA CASSRAGTTDTQYF
TRBJ2-4 TRBV29-1 NA TRBD2 CSVDGSGTRNIQYF
TRBJ1-1 TRBV7-2 NA NA CASSLGRNTEAFF
TRBJ1-5 TRBV10-2 NA NA CASSEPGGAVQPQHF
TRBJ1-2 TRBV7-2 NA NA CASRKWAGAEDGYTF
TRBJ2-3 TRBV28 NA TRBD2 CASQGLAGLGTDTQYF
TRBJ1-5 TRBV19 few NA CASRSREYNQPQHF
TRBJ2-3 TRBV5-1 NA NA CASSSAGTSTDTQYF
TRBJ1-4 TRBV6-5 NA NA CASSYGPTNEKLFF
TRBJ2-1 TRBV11-2 NA NA CASSLGAGYNEQFF